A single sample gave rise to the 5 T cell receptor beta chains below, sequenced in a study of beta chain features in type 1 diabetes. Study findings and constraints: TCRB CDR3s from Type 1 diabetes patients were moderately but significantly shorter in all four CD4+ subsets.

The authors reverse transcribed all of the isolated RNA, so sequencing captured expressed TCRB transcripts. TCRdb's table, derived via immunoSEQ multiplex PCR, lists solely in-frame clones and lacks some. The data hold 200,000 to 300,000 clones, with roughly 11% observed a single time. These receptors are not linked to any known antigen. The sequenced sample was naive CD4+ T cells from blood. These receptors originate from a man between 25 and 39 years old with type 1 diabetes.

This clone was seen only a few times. CDR3: CATSRATSGNTIYF. Here the CDR3 DNA reads TGTGCCACCAGCAGAGCCACCTCGGGGAACACCATATATTTT. This sequence joins TRBV15 and TRBJ1-3; D unresolved. Trimming took off 1 base at V and 7 bases at J, with 11 bases between the two ends. The CDR3 is 14 residues long. CDR1 and CDR2 from the germline V gene are LNHNV and YYDKDF (reference sequence). The variable domain in full, with the rest retrieved from reference TRBV15 and TRBJ1-3, is DAMVIQNPRYQVTQFGKPVTLSCSQTLNHNVMYWYQQKSSQAPKLLFHYYDKDFNNEADTPDNFQSRRPNTSFCFLDIRSPGLGDTAMYLCATSRATSGNTIYFGEGSWLTVV.

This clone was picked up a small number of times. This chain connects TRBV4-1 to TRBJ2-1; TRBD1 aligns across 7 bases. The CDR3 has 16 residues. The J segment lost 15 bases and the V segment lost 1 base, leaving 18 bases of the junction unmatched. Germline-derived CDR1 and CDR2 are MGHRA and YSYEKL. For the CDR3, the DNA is TGCGCCAGCAGCCAAGGAAATGGGGACAACAGGGGAAAGCTGTTCTTC. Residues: CASSQGNGDNRGKLFF.

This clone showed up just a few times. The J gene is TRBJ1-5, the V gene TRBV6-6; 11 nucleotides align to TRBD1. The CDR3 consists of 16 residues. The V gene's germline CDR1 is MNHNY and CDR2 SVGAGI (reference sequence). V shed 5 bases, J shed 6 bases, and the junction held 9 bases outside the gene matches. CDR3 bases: TGTGCCAGCAGTACTCCACGGACAGGGGGCGGTCAGCCCCAGCATTTT. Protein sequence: CASSTPRTGGGQPQHF.

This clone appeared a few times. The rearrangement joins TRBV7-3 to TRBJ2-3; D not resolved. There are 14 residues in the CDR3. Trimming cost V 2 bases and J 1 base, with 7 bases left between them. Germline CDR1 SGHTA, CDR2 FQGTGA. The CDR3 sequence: CASSLYSGTDTQYF. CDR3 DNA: TGTGCCAGCAGCTTATATTCGGGCACAGATACGCAGTATTTT.

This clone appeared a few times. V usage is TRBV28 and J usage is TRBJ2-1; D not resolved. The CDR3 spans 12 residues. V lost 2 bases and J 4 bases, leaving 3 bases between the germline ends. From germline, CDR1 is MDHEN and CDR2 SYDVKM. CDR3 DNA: TGTGCCAGCAGTTTACTTTACAATGAGCAGTTCTTC. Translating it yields CASSLLYNEQFF.